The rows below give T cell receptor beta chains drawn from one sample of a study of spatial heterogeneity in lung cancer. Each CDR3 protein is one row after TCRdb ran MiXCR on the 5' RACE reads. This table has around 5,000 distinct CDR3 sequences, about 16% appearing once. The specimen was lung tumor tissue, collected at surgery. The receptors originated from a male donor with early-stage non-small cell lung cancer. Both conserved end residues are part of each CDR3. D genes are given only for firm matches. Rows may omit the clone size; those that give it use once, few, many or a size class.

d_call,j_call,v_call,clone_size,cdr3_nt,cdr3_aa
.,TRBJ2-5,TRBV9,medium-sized,TGTGCCAGCAGCGTAGGGGCGGCCGGGGAGACCCAGTACTTC,CASSVGAAGETQYF
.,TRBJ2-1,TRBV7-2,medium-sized,TGTGCCAGCAGCTTATCGAAGTATGAGCAGTTCTTC,CASSLSKYEQFF
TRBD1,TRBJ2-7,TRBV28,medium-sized,TGTGCCAGCAGAAGGGACAGGGGGCTCGAGCAGTACTTC,CASRRDRGLEQYF
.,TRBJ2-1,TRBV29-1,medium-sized,TGCAGCGTCGCGCCCGGGGGCAATGAGCAGTTCTTC,CSVAPGGNEQFF
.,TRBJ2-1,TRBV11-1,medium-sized,TGTGCCAGCAGCCCCCTTAGGGCCCGCGGGCAGTTCTTC,CASSPLRARGQFF
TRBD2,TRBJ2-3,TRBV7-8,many,TGTGCCAGCAGCCAGCCCGGGACTAGCGGAAGATTTAGCACAGATACGCAGTATTTT,CASSQPGTSGRFSTDTQYF
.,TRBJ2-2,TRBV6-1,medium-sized,TGTGCCAGCAGCCAGACAGTTAACACCGGGGAGCTGTTTTTT,CASSQTVNTGELFF
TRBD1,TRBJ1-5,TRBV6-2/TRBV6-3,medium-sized,TGTGCCACCAACAGGGGGCTTGGCGGTCAGCCCCAGCATTTT,CATNRGLGGQPQHF
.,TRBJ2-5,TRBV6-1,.,TGTGCCAGCAGTGAAGTGGCGGCGCAAGAGACCCAGTACTTC,CASSEVAAQETQYF
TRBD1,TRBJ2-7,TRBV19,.,TGTGCCAGTACCACGGGACAGGGGAGCTCCTACGAGCAGTACTTC,CASTTGQGSSYEQYF
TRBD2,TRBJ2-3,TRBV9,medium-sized,TGTGCCAGCAGCCCTACCCCACTAGCGGGGAGTAGCACAGATACGCAGTATTTT,CASSPTPLAGSSTDTQYF
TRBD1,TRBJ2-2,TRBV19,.,TGTGCCGGGGGGACAGGGTCCGACACCGGGGAGCTGTTTTTT,CAGGTGSDTGELFF
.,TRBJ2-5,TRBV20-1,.,TGCAGTGCTAGGCCAACAGGAGAGACCCAGTACTTC,CSARPTGETQYF
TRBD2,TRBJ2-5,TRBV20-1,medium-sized,TGCAGCGCAAAGCGGGGGGGCCAAGAGACCCAGTACTTC,CSAKRGGQETQYF
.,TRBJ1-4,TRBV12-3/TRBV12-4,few,TGTGCCAGCAGTTCCCATGGCACTAATGAAAAACTGTTTTTT,CASSSHGTNEKLFF
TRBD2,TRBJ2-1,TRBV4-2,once,TGTGCCAGCAGCCAGGAGGGACTAGCGACCTACAATGAGCAGTTCTTC,CASSQEGLATYNEQFF
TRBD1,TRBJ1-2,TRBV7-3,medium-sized,TGTGCCAGCAGCTTAGGACAGGACTATGGCTACACCTTC,CASSLGQDYGYTF
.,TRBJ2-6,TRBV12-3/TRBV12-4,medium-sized,TGTGCCAGCAGTTTAGGCCCAGGTGCTGGGGCCAACGTCCTGACTTTC,CASSLGPGAGANVLTF
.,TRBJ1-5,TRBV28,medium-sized,TGTGCCAGCGAACAGGGTAACCAGCCCCAGCATTTT,CASEQGNQPQHF
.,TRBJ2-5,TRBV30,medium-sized,TGTGCCTGGAGTGCAGACAGGCCCCCGGGGACCCAGTACTTC,CAWSADRPPGTQYF
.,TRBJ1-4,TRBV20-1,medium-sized,TGCAGTGCCTTACCCGGGAGAGCAGAGACTAATGAAAAACTGTTTTTT,CSALPGRAETNEKLFF
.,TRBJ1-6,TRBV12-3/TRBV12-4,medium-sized,TGTGCCAGCAGTTTAGCCGGGGGACGGAATTCACCCCTCCACTTT,CASSLAGGRNSPLHF
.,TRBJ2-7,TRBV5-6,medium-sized,TGTGCCAGCCCCGGTATCCCCCCCATACTGATCGAGCAGTACTTC,CASPGIPPILIEQYF
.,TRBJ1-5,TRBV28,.,TGTGCCAGCAGTTTTACCCACGGTGGCAATCAGCCCCAGCATTTT,CASSFTHGGNQPQHF
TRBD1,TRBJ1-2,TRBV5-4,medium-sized,TGTGCCAGCAGCTTGGCCGGGACAGGGGAATATGGCTACACCTTC,CASSLAGTGEYGYTF
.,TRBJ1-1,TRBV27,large,TGTGCCAGCAGTATCTTAGGGCTGACTGAAGCTTTCTTT,CASSILGLTEAFF
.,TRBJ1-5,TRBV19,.,TGTGCCAGTACGCAGTATAGCAATCAGCCCCAGCATTTT,CASTQYSNQPQHF
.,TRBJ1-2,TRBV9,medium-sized,TGTGCCAGCAGCGGAACCCCTTTTATCAGCCCCGGGAATGGCTACACCTTC,CASSGTPFISPGNGYTF
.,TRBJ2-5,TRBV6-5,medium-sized,TGTGCCAGCAGTTACTCACCGAGAGAGACCCAGTACTTC,CASSYSPRETQYF
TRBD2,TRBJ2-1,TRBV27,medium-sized,TGTGCCAGCAGCCCACTAGCGGGATGGGCGCGGGAGCAGTTCTTC,CASSPLAGWAREQFF
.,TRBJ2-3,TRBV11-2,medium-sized,TGTGCCAGCAGCTTATTCCGACAGGCCTTTAGCACAGATACGCAGTATTTT,CASSLFRQAFSTDTQYF
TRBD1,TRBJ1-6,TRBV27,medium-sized,TGTGCCAGCAGGGGGACAGGGGTCAATTCACCCCTCCACTTT,CASRGTGVNSPLHF
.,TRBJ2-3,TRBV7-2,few,TGTGCCAGCAGCTTAAGGCGGGGCGACACAGATACGCAGTATTTT,CASSLRRGDTDTQYF
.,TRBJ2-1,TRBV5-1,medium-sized,TGCGCCAGCAGCGCGGGACACAACTCCTACAATGAGCAGTTCTTC,CASSAGHNSYNEQFF
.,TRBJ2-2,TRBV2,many,TGTGCCAGCAGTGAACTGGGCCCCTTAAACACCGGGGAGCTGTTTTTT,CASSELGPLNTGELFF
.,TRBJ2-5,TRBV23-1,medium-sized,TGCGCCAGCAGTCTCCAAGAGACCCAGTACTTC,CASSLQETQYF
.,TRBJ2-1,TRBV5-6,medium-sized,TGTGCCACCCTATCGAGCAGGGAGATCTACAATGAGCAGTTCTTC,CATLSSREIYNEQFF
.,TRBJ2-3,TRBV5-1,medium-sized,TGCGCCAGCAGCTTGTTACCAGGCACAGATACGCAGTATTTT,CASSLLPGTDTQYF
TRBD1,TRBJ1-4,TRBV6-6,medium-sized,TGTGCCAGCATCCTCCCCGCGGGGACAGGGTCAAATGAAAAACTGTTTTTT,CASILPAGTGSNEKLFF
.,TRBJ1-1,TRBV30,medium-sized,TGTGCCTGGAGGGGGGGCCTTATCGGTGGTGAAGCTTTCTTT,CAWRGGLIGGEAFF
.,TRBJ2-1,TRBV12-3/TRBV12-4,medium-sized,TGTGCCAGCAGTTTGGCCGGACGGATCAATGAGCAGTTCTTC,CASSLAGRINEQFF
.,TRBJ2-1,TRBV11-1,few,TGTGCCAGCAGCTTAGGTGTCGGGAGTTATAATGAGCAGTTCTTC,CASSLGVGSYNEQFF
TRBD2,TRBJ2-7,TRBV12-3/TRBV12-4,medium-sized,TGTGCCAGCAGTCCATCGACTAGCGGCACCTACGAGCAGTACTTC,CASSPSTSGTYEQYF
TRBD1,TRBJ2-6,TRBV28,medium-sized,TGTGCCAGCAGTTTTGGGACAGGGACAGGTGGGGCCAACGTCCTGACTTTC,CASSFGTGTGGANVLTF
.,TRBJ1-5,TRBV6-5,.,TGTGCCAGCAGACTCGAGGGAGGGAATAGCAATCAGCCCCAGCATTTT,CASRLEGGNSNQPQHF
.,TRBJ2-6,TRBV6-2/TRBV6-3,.,TGTGCCAGCAGTTTTTGGTCTGGGGCCAACGTCCTGACTTTC,CASSFWSGANVLTF
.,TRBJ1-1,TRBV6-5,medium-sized,TGTGCCAGCAGTTACTCATTCGGGCAGGATGAAGCTTTCTTT,CASSYSFGQDEAFF
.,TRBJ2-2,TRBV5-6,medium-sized,TGTGCCAGCAGCTTGGGTCTCGGCACCGGGGAGCTGTTTTTT,CASSLGLGTGELFF
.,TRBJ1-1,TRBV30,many,TGTGCCTGGGGACTGGACACTGAAGCTTTCTTT,CAWGLDTEAFF
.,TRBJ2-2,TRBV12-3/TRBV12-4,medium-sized,TGTGCCAGCAGTTTAGTGGCAGGGAACACCGGGGAGCTGTTTTTT,CASSLVAGNTGELFF
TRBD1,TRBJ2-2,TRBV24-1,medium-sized,TGTGCCACCAGTGCTGGACAGGATACCGGGGAGCTGTTTTTT,CATSAGQDTGELFF
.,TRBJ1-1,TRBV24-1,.,TGTGCCACCACGGCGTCAGGGAGCACTGAAGCTTTCTTT,CATTASGSTEAFF
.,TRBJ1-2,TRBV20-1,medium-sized,TGCAGTGCTAGAGATGCAGGACGTCCTTTAGATGGCTACACCTTC,CSARDAGRPLDGYTF
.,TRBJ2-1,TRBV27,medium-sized,TGTGCCAGCAGTTTACCGGGCCCGAGCTCCTACAATGAGCAGTTCTTC,CASSLPGPSSYNEQFF
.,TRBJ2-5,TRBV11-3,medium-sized,TGTGCCAGCAGCCCCGAGTCGGAGACCCAGTACTTC,CASSPESETQYF